The T cell receptor beta chain under discussion was sequenced for a study of OX40 agonist ivuxolimab in advanced cancers. About the study: Participants, approximately 83% male, averaged 60 years of age, ranging from roughly 23 to 90. Study-level points and caveats: What antigens the expanded peripheral T cells recognized was never established.

Blood got drawn at baseline, again on cycle 4 day 1, and then on cycle 7 day 1. The count of this clone is one. Its antigen is not known. The repertoire was sequenced with immunoSEQ multiplex PCR; TCRdb's copy has only in-frame clones and lacks some. The table records 45,000 to 65,000 clones, around 90% of them present only once. The TCR sequence derives from an adult with an advanced solid tumor such as melanoma, head and neck, liver or kidney cancer. The input for sequencing was CD4+ or CD8+ T cells sorted from blood, taken in a trial of the OX40 agonist ivuxolimab.

This CDR3 reads CASLQVWEQFF. The CDR3 nucleotides read TGTGCCAGCCTTCAAGTTTGGGAGCAGTTCTTC. The gene calls are TRBV6-1 and TRBJ2-1, with no clear D. The germline gives CDR1 MNHNS, CDR2 SASEGT. This CDR3 has 11 residues. V lost 8 bases and J 10 bases, leaving 12 bases between the germline ends.